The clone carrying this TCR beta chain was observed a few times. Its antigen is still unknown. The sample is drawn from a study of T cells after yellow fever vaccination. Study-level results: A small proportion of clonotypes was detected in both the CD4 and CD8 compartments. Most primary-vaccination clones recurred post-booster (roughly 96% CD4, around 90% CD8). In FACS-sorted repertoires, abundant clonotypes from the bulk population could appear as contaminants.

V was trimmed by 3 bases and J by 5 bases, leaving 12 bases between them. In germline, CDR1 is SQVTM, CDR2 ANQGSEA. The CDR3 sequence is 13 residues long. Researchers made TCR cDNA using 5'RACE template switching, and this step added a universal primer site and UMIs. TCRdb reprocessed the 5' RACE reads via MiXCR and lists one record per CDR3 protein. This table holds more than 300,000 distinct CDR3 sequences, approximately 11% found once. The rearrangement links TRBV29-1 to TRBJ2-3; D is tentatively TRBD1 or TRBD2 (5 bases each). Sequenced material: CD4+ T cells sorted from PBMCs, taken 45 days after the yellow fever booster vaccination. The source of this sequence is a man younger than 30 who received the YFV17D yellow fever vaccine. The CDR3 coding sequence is TGCAGCGTTGAGGGAGTAAGGGGAGATACGCAGTATTTT. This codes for CSVEGVRGDTQYF.